This T cell receptor beta chain derives from a study of CD4 and CD8 cells across lung adenocarcinoma regions. Samples came from patients with localized non-small cell lung adenocarcinoma. This CDR3 spans 15 amino acids. Germline CDR1 is SGHNT and CDR2 is YENEEA. There are many counts of this clonotype. TCRdb reprocessed the PCR reads via MiXCR and lists one record per CDR3 protein. The table includes approximately 12,000 distinct CDR3 sequences, 53% detected once. The sequence was collected from a female donor with lung adenocarcinoma. The CD4 and CD8 labels of this study may be unreliable. The J gene is TRBJ2-1, the V gene TRBV11-3; tentatively, D is TRBD2 (6 bases). The end of the DNA is better explained by TRBJ2-5, so the J call may be wrong. Specimen: CD8+ T cells from the center of a lung tumor. The CDR3 is CASSLGGKAGETQYF. CDR3 DNA: TGTGCCAGCAGCTTAGGAGGGAAGGCGGGGGAGACCCAGTACTTC.